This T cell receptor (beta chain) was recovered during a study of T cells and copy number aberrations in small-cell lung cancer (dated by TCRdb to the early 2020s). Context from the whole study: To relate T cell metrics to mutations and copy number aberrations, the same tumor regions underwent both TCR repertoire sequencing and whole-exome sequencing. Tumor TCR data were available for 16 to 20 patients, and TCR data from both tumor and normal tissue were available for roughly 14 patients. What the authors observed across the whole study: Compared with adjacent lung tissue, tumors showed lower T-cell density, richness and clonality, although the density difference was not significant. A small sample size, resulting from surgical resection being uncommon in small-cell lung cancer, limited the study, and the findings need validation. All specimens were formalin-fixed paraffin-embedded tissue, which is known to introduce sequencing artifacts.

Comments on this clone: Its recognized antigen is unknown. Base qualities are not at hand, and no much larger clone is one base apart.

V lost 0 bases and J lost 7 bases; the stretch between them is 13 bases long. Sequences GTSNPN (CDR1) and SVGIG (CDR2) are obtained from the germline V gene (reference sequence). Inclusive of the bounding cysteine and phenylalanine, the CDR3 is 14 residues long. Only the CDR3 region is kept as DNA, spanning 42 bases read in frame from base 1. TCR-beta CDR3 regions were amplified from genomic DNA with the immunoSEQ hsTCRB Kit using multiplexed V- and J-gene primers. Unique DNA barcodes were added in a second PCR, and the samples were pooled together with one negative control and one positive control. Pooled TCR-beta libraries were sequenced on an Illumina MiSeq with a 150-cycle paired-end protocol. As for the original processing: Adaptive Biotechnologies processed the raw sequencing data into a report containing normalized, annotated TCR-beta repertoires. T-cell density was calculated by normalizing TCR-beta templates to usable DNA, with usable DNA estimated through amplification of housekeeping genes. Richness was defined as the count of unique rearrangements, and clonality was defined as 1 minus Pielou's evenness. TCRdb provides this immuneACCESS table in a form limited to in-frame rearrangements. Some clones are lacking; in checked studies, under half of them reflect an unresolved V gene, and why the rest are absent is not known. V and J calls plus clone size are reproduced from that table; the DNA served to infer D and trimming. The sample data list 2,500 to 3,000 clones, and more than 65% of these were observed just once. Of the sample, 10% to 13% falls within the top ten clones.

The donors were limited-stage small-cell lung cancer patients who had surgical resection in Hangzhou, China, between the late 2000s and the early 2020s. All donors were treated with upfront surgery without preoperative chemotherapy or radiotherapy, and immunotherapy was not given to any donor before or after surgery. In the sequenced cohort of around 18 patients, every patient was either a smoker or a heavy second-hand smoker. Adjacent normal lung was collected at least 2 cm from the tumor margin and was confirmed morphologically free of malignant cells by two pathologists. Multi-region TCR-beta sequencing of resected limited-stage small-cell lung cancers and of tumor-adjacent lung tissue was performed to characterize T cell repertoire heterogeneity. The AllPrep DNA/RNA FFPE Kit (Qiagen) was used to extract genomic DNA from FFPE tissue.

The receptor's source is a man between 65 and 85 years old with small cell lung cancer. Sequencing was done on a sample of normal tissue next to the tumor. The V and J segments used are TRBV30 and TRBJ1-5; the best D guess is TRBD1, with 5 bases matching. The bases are TGTGCCTGGAGTGTACTAGGGGTGGGGCAGCCCCAGCATTTT. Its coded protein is CAWSVLGVGQPQHF.